These T cell receptor beta chains were read from a single sample in a study of blood T cell repertoires in COVID-19. Repertoires were generated with immunoSEQ multiplex PCR, while TCRdb's copy carries only in-frame clones and drops some. The sample yields 100,000 to 150,000 clones, roughly four fifths seen once. Material: peripheral blood. All receptors come from a woman between 45 and 60 years old with acute or convalescent COVID-19. CDR3s include the opening cysteine and the closing phenylalanine or tryptophan. A D gene is named only where the DNA matches it firmly. A clone size is listed for some rows: how often the clone was seen (once, few, many), or a class if it is expanded.

J: TRBJ2-1
D: TRBD2
V: TRBV19
size: NA
DNA: TGTGCCAGTAGTATGGGTCTAGCGGGTTACAATGAGCAGTTCTTC
CDR3: CASSMGLAGYNEQFF

J: TRBJ1-1
D: TRBD1
V: TRBV28
size: NA
DNA: TGTGCCAGCAGTTTATCCCAGGGGGGTACTGAAGCTTTCTTT
CDR3: CASSLSQGGTEAFF

J: TRBJ2-1
D: TRBD2
V: TRBV28
size: few
DNA: TGTGCCAGCAGTCCAAACTCGGGACTAGCGGGACTTTTAAGCTCCTACAATGAGCAGTTCTTC
CDR3: CASSPNSGLAGLLSSYNEQFF

J: TRBJ2-7
D: NA
V: TRBV6-4
size: NA
DNA: TGTGCCAGCAGCCGGGACTTGGGGTACGAGCAGTACTTC
CDR3: CASSRDLGYEQYF

J: TRBJ2-3
D: TRBD2
V: TRBV4-1
size: NA
DNA: TGCGCCAGCAGCCAGGGCGGGGGACTTGGCACAGATACGCAGTATTTT
CDR3: CASSQGGGLGTDTQYF

J: TRBJ2-7
D: TRBD1
V: TRBV5-1
size: NA
DNA: TGCGCCAGCAGCCCGGGACAGCTCTCCTACGAGCAGTACTTC
CDR3: CASSPGQLSYEQYF

J: TRBJ1-3
D: NA
V: TRBV28
size: NA
DNA: TGTGCCAGCAATACAGGACAGTTAGGTGGAAACACCATATATTTT
CDR3: CASNTGQLGGNTIYF

J: TRBJ1-1
D: NA
V: TRBV6-4
size: NA
DNA: TGTGCCAGCCTGTGGCTCACTGAAGCTTTCTTT
CDR3: CASLWLTEAFF

J: TRBJ2-2
D: TRBD2
V: TRBV7-9
size: NA
DNA: TGTGCCAGCAGCTCCGACAGGGATGGTAGCGGGAGCCGAGGGGAGCTGTTTTTT
CDR3: CASSSDRDGSGSRGELFF

J: TRBJ1-1
D: NA
V: TRBV3-1/TRBV3-2
size: NA
DNA: TGTGCCAGCAGCCAAGACCTAAGGAACACTGAAGCTTTCTTT
CDR3: CASSQDLRNTEAFF

J: TRBJ2-2
D: TRBD2
V: TRBV25-1
size: NA
DNA: TGTGCCAGCAGTGTCAGCGGGGGGAGGGACACCGGGGAGCTGTTTTTT
CDR3: CASSVSGGRDTGELFF

J: TRBJ1-1
D: NA
V: TRBV28
size: NA
DNA: TGTGCCAGCAGACCCACAGTGAACACTGAAGCTTTCTTT
CDR3: CASRPTVNTEAFF

J: TRBJ2-5
D: TRBD1
V: TRBV5-1
size: NA
DNA: TGCGCCAGCAGCACCGGGACAGGGCAAGAGACCCAGTACTTC
CDR3: CASSTGTGQETQYF

J: TRBJ2-1
D: TRBD2
V: TRBV19
size: NA
DNA: TGTGCCAGTAGTATCAGGCTAGCGGGGGGGGACAATGAGCAGTTCTTC
CDR3: CASSIRLAGGDNEQFF

J: TRBJ2-1
D: NA
V: TRBV5-4
size: NA
DNA: TGTGCCAGCAGCTCTAGGGGGGGGCCGGACAATGAGCAGTTCTTC
CDR3: CASSSRGGPDNEQFF

J: TRBJ2-1
D: TRBD2
V: TRBV9
size: NA
DNA: TGTGCCAGCAGCGTATTAGCGGGAGGGTACAATGAGCAGTTCTTC
CDR3: CASSVLAGGYNEQFF

J: TRBJ2-1
D: NA
V: TRBV6-5
size: NA
DNA: TGTGCCAGCAGTAAGGGACTTTCCATGGACAATGAGCAGTTCTTC
CDR3: CASSKGLSMDNEQFF

J: TRBJ1-2
D: TRBD1
V: TRBV19
size: NA
DNA: TGTGCCAGTAGCTCCACCGGGACAGCCCATGGCTACACCTTC
CDR3: CASSSTGTAHGYTF

J: TRBJ2-7
D: TRBD2
V: TRBV6-6
size: once
DNA: TGTGCCAGCAGTTACACCCTAGCGGGAAACGAGCAGTACTTC
CDR3: CASSYTLAGNEQYF

J: TRBJ2-3
D: TRBD2
V: TRBV5-4
size: NA
DNA: TGTGCCAGCAGCTTTAAGGGACTACGCGCAGATACGCAGTATTTT
CDR3: CASSFKGLRADTQYF

J: TRBJ1-6
D: NA
V: TRBV6-5
size: NA
DNA: NA
CDR3: CASSSSGQYNSPLHF

J: TRBJ1-6
D: TRBD1
V: TRBV5-4
size: NA
DNA: TGTGCCAGCAGCCGGGACAGTGATGCTTCACCCCTCCACTTT
CDR3: CASSRDSDASPLHF

J: TRBJ1-3
D: NA
V: TRBV7-9
size: NA
DNA: TGTGCCAGCAGCGCCAGGGTCAGAAACTCTGGAAACACCATATATTTT
CDR3: CASSARVRNSGNTIYF

J: TRBJ2-7
D: TRBD1
V: TRBV29-1
size: NA
DNA: TGCAGCGTTGGGGGACAGACCTACGAGCAGTACTTC
CDR3: CSVGGQTYEQYF

J: TRBJ2-7
D: TRBD2
V: TRBV28
size: few
DNA: TGTGCCAGCAGTTTAGCTAGCGGGAGGGCGGGCGAGCAGTACTTC
CDR3: CASSLASGRAGEQYF

J: TRBJ1-2
D: TRBD1
V: TRBV2
size: NA
DNA: TGTGCCAGCAGTTCGGACAGGGCGCCTCTCTATGGCTACACCTTC
CDR3: CASSSDRAPLYGYTF

J: TRBJ2-3
D: NA
V: TRBV24-1
size: once
DNA: TGTGCCACCAGTGATCCCCGGACAGACATGCAGGGTACGCAGTATTTT
CDR3: CATSDPRTDMQGTQYF

J: TRBJ2-3
D: NA
V: TRBV30
size: NA
DNA: TGTGCCTGGAGTAATGGTGCTAGCGTCCGAGGAACAGATACGCAGTATTTT
CDR3: CAWSNGASVRGTDTQYF

J: TRBJ2-3
D: TRBD1
V: TRBV5-4
size: NA
DNA: TGTGCCAGCAGTCCCGGGACAGGGAGCACAGATACGCAGTATTTT
CDR3: CASSPGTGSTDTQYF

J: TRBJ2-7
D: TRBD1
V: TRBV6-5
size: NA
DNA: TGTGCCAGCAGGGAGACAGGGTCAAGCGAGCAGTACTTC
CDR3: CASRETGSSEQYF

J: TRBJ2-3
D: TRBD2
V: TRBV10-3
size: few
DNA: TGTGCCATCGTTGAGGTGCAGCGGGGGGGAGATAGCACAGATACGCAGTATTTT
CDR3: CAIVEVQRGGDSTDTQYF

J: TRBJ2-3
D: NA
V: TRBV5-6
size: NA
DNA: TGTGCCAGCACCTGGGGCCCGGGACATTCAGATACGCAGTATTTT
CDR3: CASTWGPGHSDTQYF